The entry that follows covers one T cell receptor beta chain sequence. This record belongs to a study of control samples from healthy donors and cancer patients. The assay was immunoSEQ multiplex PCR, and TCRdb's table has in-frame clones only and misses some. Of approximately 140,000 clones in the sample, about 85% were seen once. CDR1 is LGHNA, CDR2 YNFKEQ, per germline. This CDR3 spans 17 amino acids. Trimming removed 6 bases from V and 4 bases from J; junction bases left unmatched: 16. Sequencing was done on a sample of blood. This TCR derives from a woman between 25 and 40 years old in good health. This chain links TRBV4-2 with TRBJ1-2, with 8 bases lining up with TRBD1. The CDR3 DNA is TGTGCCAGCAGTCTGACCTCGGCAGGGGGCTCCGGCTATGGCTACACCTTC. Protein: CASSLTSAGGSGYGYTF.